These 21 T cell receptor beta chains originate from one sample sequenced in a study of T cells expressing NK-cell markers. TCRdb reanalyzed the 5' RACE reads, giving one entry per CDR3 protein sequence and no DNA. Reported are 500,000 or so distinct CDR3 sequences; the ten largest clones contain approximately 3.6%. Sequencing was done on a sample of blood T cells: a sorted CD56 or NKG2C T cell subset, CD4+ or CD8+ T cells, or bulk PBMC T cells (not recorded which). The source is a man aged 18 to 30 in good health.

CDR3 protein: CASSEDRGFPRETQYF. V and J are TRBV6-1 and TRBJ2-5; TCRdb's assignment of TRBD1 cannot be checked, as there is no DNA. CDR1 is MNHNS and CDR2 is SASEGT in the germline V gene. This CDR3 spans 16 amino acids.

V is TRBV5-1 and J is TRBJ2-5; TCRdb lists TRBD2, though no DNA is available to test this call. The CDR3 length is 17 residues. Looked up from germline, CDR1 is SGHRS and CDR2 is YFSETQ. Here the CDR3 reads CASSLPGLSGGGETQYF.

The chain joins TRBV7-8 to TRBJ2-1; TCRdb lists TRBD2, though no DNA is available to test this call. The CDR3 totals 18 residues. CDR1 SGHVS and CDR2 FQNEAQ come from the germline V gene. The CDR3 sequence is CASSLAWGLAETYNEQFF.

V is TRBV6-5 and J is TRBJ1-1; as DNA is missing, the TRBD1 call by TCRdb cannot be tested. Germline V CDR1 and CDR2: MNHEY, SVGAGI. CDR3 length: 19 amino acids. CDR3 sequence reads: CASSYSGEQGASGGPEAFF.

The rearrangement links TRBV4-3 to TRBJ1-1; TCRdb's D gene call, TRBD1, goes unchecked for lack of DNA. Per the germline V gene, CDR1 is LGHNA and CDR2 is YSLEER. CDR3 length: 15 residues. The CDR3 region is CASSQAPGQGTEAFF.

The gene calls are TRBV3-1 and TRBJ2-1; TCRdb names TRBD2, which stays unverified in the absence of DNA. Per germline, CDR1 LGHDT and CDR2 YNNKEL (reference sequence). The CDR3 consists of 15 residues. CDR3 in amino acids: CASSQDSGLAKRQFF.

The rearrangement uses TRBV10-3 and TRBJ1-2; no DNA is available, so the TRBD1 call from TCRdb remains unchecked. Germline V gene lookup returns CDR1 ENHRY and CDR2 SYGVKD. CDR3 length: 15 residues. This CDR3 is CAISEIGQGISGYTF.

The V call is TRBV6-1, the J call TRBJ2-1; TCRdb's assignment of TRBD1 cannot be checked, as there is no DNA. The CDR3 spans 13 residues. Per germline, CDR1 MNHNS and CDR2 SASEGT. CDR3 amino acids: CATRSGTYNEQFF.

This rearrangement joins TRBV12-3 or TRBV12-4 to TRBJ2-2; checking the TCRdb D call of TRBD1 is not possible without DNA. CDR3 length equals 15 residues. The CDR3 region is CASTLRGGIAGELFF.

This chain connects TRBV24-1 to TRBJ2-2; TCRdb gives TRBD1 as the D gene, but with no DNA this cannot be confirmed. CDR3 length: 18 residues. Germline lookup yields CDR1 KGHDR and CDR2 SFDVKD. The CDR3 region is CATSEYPGQGANTGELFF.

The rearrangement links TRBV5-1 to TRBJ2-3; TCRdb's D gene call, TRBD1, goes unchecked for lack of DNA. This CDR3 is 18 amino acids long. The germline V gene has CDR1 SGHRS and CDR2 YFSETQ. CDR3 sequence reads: CASSLAVVKGARADTQYF.

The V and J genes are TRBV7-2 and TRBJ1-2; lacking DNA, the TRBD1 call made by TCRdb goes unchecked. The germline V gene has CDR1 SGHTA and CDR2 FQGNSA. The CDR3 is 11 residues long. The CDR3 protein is CADVGRHGYTF. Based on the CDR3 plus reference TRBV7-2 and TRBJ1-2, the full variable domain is GAGVSQSPSNKVTEKGKDVELRCDPISGHTALYWYRQSLGQGLEFLIYFQGNSAPDKSGLPSDRFSAERTGGSVSTLTIQRTQQEDSAVYLCADVGRHGYTFGSGTRLTVV.

Here the CDR3 reads CASTSEGPTDTQYF. The V gene is TRBV5-1, the J gene TRBJ2-3; absent DNA, TCRdb's TRBD2 call cannot be checked. Germline values: CDR1 SGHRS, CDR2 YFSETQ. The CDR3 has 14 amino acids. The variable domain in full, with the rest retrieved from reference TRBV5-1 and TRBJ2-3, is KAGVTQTPRYLIKTRGQQVTLSCSPISGHRSVSWYQQTPGQGLQFLFEYFSETQRNKGNFPGRFSGRQFSNSRSEMNVSTLELGDSALYLCASTSEGPTDTQYFGPGTRLTVL.

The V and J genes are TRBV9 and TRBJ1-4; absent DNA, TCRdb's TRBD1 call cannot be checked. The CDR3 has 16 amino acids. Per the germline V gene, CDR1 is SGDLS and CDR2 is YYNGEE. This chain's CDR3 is CASSSEQQGEVEKLFF.

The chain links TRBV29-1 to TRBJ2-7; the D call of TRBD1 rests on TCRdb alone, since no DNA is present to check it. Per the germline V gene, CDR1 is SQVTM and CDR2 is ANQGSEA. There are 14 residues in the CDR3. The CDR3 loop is CSVEFGQGAYEQYF.

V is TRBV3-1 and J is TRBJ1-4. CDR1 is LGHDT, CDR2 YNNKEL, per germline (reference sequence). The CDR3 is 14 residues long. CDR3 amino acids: CASSLRSEGEKLFF.

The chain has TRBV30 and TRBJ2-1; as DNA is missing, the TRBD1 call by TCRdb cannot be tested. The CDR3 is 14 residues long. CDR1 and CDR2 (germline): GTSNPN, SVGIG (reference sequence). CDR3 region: CAWNSGASYNEQFF.

The CDR3 protein is CASSQVQSEYTDTQYF. The chain is built from TRBV4-1 and TRBJ2-3. Germline V gives CDR1 MGHRA, CDR2 YSYEKL. The CDR3 covers 16 residues.

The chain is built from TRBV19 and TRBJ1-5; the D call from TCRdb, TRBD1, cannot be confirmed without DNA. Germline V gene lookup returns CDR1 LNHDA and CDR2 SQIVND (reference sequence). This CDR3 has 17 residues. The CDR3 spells CASSISSGTGGYQPQHF.

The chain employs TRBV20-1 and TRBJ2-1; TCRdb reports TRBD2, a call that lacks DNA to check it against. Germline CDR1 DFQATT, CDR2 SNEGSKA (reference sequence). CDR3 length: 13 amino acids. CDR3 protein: CSAIAGTYNEQFF.

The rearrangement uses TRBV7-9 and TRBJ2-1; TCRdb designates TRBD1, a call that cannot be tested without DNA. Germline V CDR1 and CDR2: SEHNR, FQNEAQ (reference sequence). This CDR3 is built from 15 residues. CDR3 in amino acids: CASSLGDNRGDEQFF.